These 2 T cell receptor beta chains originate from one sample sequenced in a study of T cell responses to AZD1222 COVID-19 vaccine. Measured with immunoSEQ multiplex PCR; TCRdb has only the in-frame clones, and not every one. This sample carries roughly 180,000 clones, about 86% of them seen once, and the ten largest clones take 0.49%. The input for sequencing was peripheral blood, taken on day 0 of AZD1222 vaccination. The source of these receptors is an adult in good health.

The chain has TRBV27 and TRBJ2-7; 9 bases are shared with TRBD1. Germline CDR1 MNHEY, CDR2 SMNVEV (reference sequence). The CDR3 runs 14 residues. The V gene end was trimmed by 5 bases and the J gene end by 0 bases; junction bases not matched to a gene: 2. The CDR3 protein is CASSPTGGSYEQYF. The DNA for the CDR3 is TGTGCCAGCAGTCCGACAGGGGGCTCCTACGAGCAGTACTTC.

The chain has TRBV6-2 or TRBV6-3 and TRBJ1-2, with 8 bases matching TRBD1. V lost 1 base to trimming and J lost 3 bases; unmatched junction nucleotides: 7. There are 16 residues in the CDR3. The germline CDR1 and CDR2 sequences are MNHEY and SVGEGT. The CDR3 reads CASSYFRTGHHYGYTF. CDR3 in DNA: TGTGCCAGCAGTTACTTTAGGACAGGGCACCACTATGGCTACACCTTC.